These T cell receptor beta chains were read from a single sample in a study of metastatic and nonmetastatic thyroid tumors. From the PCR reads, TCRdb re-called clones with MiXCR. The table shows around 64,000 clones, with 4% to 5% occurring only once. The specimen sequenced was blood. Every receptor here comes from a female donor with papillary thyroid cancer or a benign thyroid nodule (not recorded which). Some clones in this sample may be carry-over from other donors' samples. CDR3s include the opening cysteine and the closing phenylalanine or tryptophan. The order of the fields is CDR3 length, J gene, clone size, D gene, V gene, CDR3 DNA, CDR3 protein. A D gene is named only where the DNA matches it firmly. Clone size appears in some rows only: once, few, many, or a class for an expanded clone.

cdr3_length: 17; j_call: TRBJ2-5; clone_size: many; d_call: TRBD2; v_call: TRBV4-1; cdr3_nt: TGCGCCAGCAGCCAAGATCGGGCTAGCGGGATACAAGAGACCCAGTACTTC; cdr3_aa: CASSQDRASGIQETQYF
cdr3_length: 16; j_call: TRBJ2-3; clone_size: many; d_call: -; v_call: TRBV20-1; cdr3_nt: TGCAGTGCTAGAGGCGTGAGGGCCGGGCGGACAGATACGCAGTATTTT; cdr3_aa: CSARGVRAGRTDTQYF
cdr3_length: 15; j_call: TRBJ1-2; clone_size: few; d_call: -; v_call: TRBV6-9; cdr3_nt: TGTGCCAGCAGTCATTCAGGGGCACCTAACTATGGCTACACCTTC; cdr3_aa: CASSHSGAPNYGYTF
cdr3_length: 14; j_call: TRBJ1-1; clone_size: many; d_call: -; v_call: TRBV12-3/TRBV12-4; cdr3_nt: TGTGCCAGCAGTTTGCGGGCCGTGAACACTGAAGCTTTCTTT; cdr3_aa: CASSLRAVNTEAFF
cdr3_length: 15; j_call: TRBJ2-6; clone_size: many; d_call: -; v_call: TRBV11-1; cdr3_nt: TGTGCCAGCAGCTTCCCTTCTAGTGGGGCCAACGTCCTGACTTTC; cdr3_aa: CASSFPSSGANVLTF
cdr3_length: 16; j_call: TRBJ2-7; clone_size: few; d_call: -; v_call: TRBV7-8; cdr3_nt: TGTGCCAGCAGCTCATTGGACGGGGACTCGAACTACGAGCAGTACTTC; cdr3_aa: CASSSLDGDSNYEQYF
cdr3_length: 15; j_call: TRBJ2-1; clone_size: many; d_call: -; v_call: TRBV24-1; cdr3_nt: TGTGCCACCAGTGATCCGGGGAACAGGGACAATGAGCAGTTCTTC; cdr3_aa: CATSDPGNRDNEQFF
cdr3_length: 15; j_call: TRBJ1-3; clone_size: few; d_call: -; v_call: TRBV12-3/TRBV12-4; cdr3_nt: TGTACCAGCAGTTTAGTATCGGGAGTGGGAAACACCATATATTTT; cdr3_aa: CTSSLVSGVGNTIYF
cdr3_length: 15; j_call: TRBJ2-2; clone_size: few; d_call: TRBD1; v_call: TRBV6-2/TRBV6-3; cdr3_nt: TGTGCCAGCACCTGGGACAGGGCGTTCACCGGGGAGCTGTTTTTT; cdr3_aa: CASTWDRAFTGELFF
cdr3_length: 11; j_call: TRBJ1-1; clone_size: few; d_call: -; v_call: TRBV12-3/TRBV12-4; cdr3_nt: TGTGCCAGCAGTTACGCATATGAAGCTTTCTTT; cdr3_aa: CASSYAYEAFF
cdr3_length: 17; j_call: TRBJ2-7; clone_size: -; d_call: TRBD1; v_call: TRBV6-2/TRBV6-3; cdr3_nt: TGTGCCAGCAGTTACCCAACAAAAAGGACAGGGGCCTACGAGCAGTACTTC; cdr3_aa: CASSYPTKRTGAYEQYF
cdr3_length: 12; j_call: TRBJ1-3; clone_size: many; d_call: TRBD1; v_call: TRBV9; cdr3_nt: TGTGCCAGCAGCGGACAGGGAGACACCATATATTTT; cdr3_aa: CASSGQGDTIYF
cdr3_length: 14; j_call: TRBJ2-7; clone_size: many; d_call: TRBD1; v_call: TRBV3-1; cdr3_nt: TGTGCCAGCAGCCAATTGGCGACAGGGGTCGAGCAGTACTTC; cdr3_aa: CASSQLATGVEQYF
cdr3_length: 14; j_call: TRBJ2-3; clone_size: many; d_call: TRBD2; v_call: TRBV9; cdr3_nt: TGTGCCAGCAGCGGGACTAGCGGCACAGATACGCAGTATTTT; cdr3_aa: CASSGTSGTDTQYF
cdr3_length: 16; j_call: TRBJ1-6; clone_size: many; d_call: -; v_call: TRBV5-8; cdr3_nt: TGTGCCAGCAGCCAACGGCCGGGACCTAATAATTCACCCCTCCACTTT; cdr3_aa: CASSQRPGPNNSPLHF
cdr3_length: 12; j_call: TRBJ2-3; clone_size: many; d_call: -; v_call: TRBV19; cdr3_nt: TGTGCCAGTAGTCCCCCGTCAGGTACGCAGTATTTT; cdr3_aa: CASSPPSGTQYF
cdr3_length: 13; j_call: TRBJ1-5; clone_size: many; d_call: -; v_call: TRBV6-1; cdr3_nt: TGTGCCAGCAGGGGGGTTAGCAATCAGCCCCAGCATTTT; cdr3_aa: CASRGVSNQPQHF
cdr3_length: 13; j_call: TRBJ1-6; clone_size: -; d_call: -; v_call: TRBV28; cdr3_nt: TGTGCCAGCAGCCCGTACAAAAATTCACCCCTCCACTTT; cdr3_aa: CASSPYKNSPLHF
cdr3_length: 12; j_call: TRBJ2-1; clone_size: many; d_call: TRBD1; v_call: TRBV29-1; cdr3_nt: TGCAGCGTTGAAACAGGGGTTTGGGAGCAGTTCTTC; cdr3_aa: CSVETGVWEQFF
cdr3_length: 15; j_call: TRBJ1-6; clone_size: -; d_call: -; v_call: TRBV6-4; cdr3_nt: TGTGCCAGCAGTGTTCTGGCGGACTATAATTCACCCCTCCACTTT; cdr3_aa: CASSVLADYNSPLHF
cdr3_length: 19; j_call: TRBJ2-1; clone_size: many; d_call: TRBD2; v_call: TRBV12-5; cdr3_nt: TGTGCTAGTGGTTTCTCTCTTACCGGGACTAGCGGGATCTACAATGAGCAGTTCTTC; cdr3_aa: CASGFSLTGTSGIYNEQFF
cdr3_length: 16; j_call: TRBJ1-1; clone_size: many; d_call: -; v_call: TRBV5-5; cdr3_nt: TGTGCCAGCAGCTTGAGATATAGTCAGGGAGGCACTGAAGCTTTCTTT; cdr3_aa: CASSLRYSQGGTEAFF
cdr3_length: 16; j_call: TRBJ1-1; clone_size: few; d_call: -; v_call: TRBV28; cdr3_nt: TGTGCCAGCAGTTTATTCGGGTGTGGGTACTACACTGAAGCTTTCTTT; cdr3_aa: CASSLFGCGYYTEAFF
cdr3_length: 14; j_call: TRBJ1-5; clone_size: many; d_call: -; v_call: TRBV20-1; cdr3_nt: TGCAGTGCTAGGGGGGGGGGTAGCAATCAGCCCCAGCATTTT; cdr3_aa: CSARGGGSNQPQHF
cdr3_length: 16; j_call: TRBJ2-7; clone_size: -; d_call: TRBD2; v_call: TRBV10-2; cdr3_nt: TGCGCCAGCAGCCTATCCGCCGGGACTAAGGCGGGGGAGCAGTACTTC; cdr3_aa: CASSLSAGTKAGEQYF
cdr3_length: 12; j_call: TRBJ1-2; clone_size: few; d_call: TRBD1; v_call: TRBV12-3/TRBV12-4; cdr3_nt: TGTGCCAGCAGCTCGACAGGGTTTGGCTACACCTTC; cdr3_aa: CASSSTGFGYTF
cdr3_length: 14; j_call: TRBJ1-4; clone_size: many; d_call: -; v_call: TRBV5-1; cdr3_nt: TGCGCCAGCAGCTTGGGGGGAACTAATGAAAAACTGTTTTTT; cdr3_aa: CASSLGGTNEKLFF
cdr3_length: 17; j_call: TRBJ2-2; clone_size: few; d_call: -; v_call: TRBV27; cdr3_nt: TGTGCCAGCAGTCCCCCTTTAGCGGTGGCGAACACCGGGTGGCTGTTTTTT; cdr3_aa: CASSPPLAVANTGWLFF
cdr3_length: 13; j_call: TRBJ2-3; clone_size: many; d_call: -; v_call: TRBV7-3; cdr3_nt: TGTGCCAGCAGCTTGGGGGGCACAGATACGCAGTATTTT; cdr3_aa: CASSLGGTDTQYF
cdr3_length: 16; j_call: TRBJ2-1; clone_size: -; d_call: -; v_call: TRBV28; cdr3_nt: TGTGCCAGCGGAAATGGGGGTCTTACCTCCTACAATGAGCAGTTCTTC; cdr3_aa: CASGNGGLTSYNEQFF
cdr3_length: 16; j_call: TRBJ1-1; clone_size: many; d_call: TRBD1; v_call: TRBV20-1; cdr3_nt: TGCAGTGCTAAAATTCCCGGGACAGGGATGAGCACTGAAGCTTTCTTT; cdr3_aa: CSAKIPGTGMSTEAFF
cdr3_length: 12; j_call: TRBJ2-7; clone_size: many; d_call: -; v_call: TRBV30; cdr3_nt: TGTGCCTGGATGAGAGGGTCCTACGAGCAGTACTTC; cdr3_aa: CAWMRGSYEQYF
cdr3_length: 13; j_call: TRBJ2-7; clone_size: many; d_call: -; v_call: TRBV2; cdr3_nt: TGTGCCAGCAGGGGCATTGGACGGTACGAGCAGTACTTC; cdr3_aa: CASRGIGRYEQYF
cdr3_length: 13; j_call: TRBJ2-7; clone_size: many; d_call: TRBD2; v_call: TRBV2; cdr3_nt: TGTGCCAGCAGTCCTAGCGGGGAGTACGAGCAGTACTTC; cdr3_aa: CASSPSGEYEQYF
cdr3_length: 16; j_call: TRBJ2-6; clone_size: -; d_call: TRBD2; v_call: TRBV5-1; cdr3_nt: TGCGCCAGCAGCTTAGCGGGAGTGACTGGGGCCAACGTCCTGACTTTC; cdr3_aa: CASSLAGVTGANVLTF
cdr3_length: 15; j_call: TRBJ1-1; clone_size: many; d_call: TRBD1; v_call: TRBV7-9; cdr3_nt: TGTGCCAGCAGCTCACCGACAGGGAGTAACACTGAAGCTTTCTTT; cdr3_aa: CASSSPTGSNTEAFF
cdr3_length: 12; j_call: TRBJ2-7; clone_size: many; d_call: -; v_call: TRBV18; cdr3_nt: TGTGCCAGCTCACCCGATTTGTACGAGCAGTACTTC; cdr3_aa: CASSPDLYEQYF
cdr3_length: 11; j_call: TRBJ1-2; clone_size: few; d_call: -; v_call: TRBV6-2/TRBV6-3; cdr3_nt: TGTGCCAGCAGCCGTCTCGACCACTACACCTTC; cdr3_aa: CASSRLDHYTF
cdr3_length: 13; j_call: TRBJ1-1; clone_size: few; d_call: -; v_call: TRBV7-8; cdr3_nt: TGTGCCAGCAGCTTTGCGCGAACGGGGGGAGGTTTCTTT; cdr3_aa: CASSFARTGGGFF
cdr3_length: 16; j_call: TRBJ2-1; clone_size: many; d_call: -; v_call: TRBV20-1; cdr3_nt: TGCAGTGCTAGAGCAGGGCAGGAGCGCTCCTACAATGAGCAGTTCTTC; cdr3_aa: CSARAGQERSYNEQFF
cdr3_length: 14; j_call: TRBJ2-3; clone_size: -; d_call: TRBD2; v_call: TRBV6-4; cdr3_nt: TGTGCCAGCAGTGAAGCGGGGGGCACAGATACGCAGTATTTT; cdr3_aa: CASSEAGGTDTQYF
cdr3_length: 13; j_call: TRBJ2-7; clone_size: -; d_call: -; v_call: TRBV6-1; cdr3_nt: TGTGCCAGCTCAACGGCGGAAAGGTACGAGCAGTACTTC; cdr3_aa: CASSTAERYEQYF